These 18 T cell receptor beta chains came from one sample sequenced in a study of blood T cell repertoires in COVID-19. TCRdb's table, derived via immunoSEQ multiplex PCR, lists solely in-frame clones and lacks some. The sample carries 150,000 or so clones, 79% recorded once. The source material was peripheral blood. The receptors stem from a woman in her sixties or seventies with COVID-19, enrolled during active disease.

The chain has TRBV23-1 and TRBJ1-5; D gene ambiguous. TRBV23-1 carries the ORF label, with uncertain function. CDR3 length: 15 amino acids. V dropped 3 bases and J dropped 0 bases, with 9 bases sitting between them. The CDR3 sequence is CASSQPRYSNQPQHF. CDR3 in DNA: TGCGCCAGCAGTCAGCCCAGGTATAGCAATCAGCCCCAGCATTTT.

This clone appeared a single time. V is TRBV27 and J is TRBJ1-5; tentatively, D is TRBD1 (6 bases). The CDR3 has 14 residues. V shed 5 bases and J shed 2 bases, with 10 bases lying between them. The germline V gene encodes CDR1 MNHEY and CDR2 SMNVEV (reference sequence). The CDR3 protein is CASSPWTGNQPQHF. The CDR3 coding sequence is TGTGCCAGCAGTCCCTGGACAGGCAATCAGCCCCAGCATTTT.

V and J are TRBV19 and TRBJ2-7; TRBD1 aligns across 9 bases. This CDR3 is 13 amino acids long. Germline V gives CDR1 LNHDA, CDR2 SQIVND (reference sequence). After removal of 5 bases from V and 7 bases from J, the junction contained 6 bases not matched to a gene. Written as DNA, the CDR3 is TGTGCCAGTAGTGGGACAGGGCAGCAGGAGCAGTACGTC. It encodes CASSGTGQQEQYV.

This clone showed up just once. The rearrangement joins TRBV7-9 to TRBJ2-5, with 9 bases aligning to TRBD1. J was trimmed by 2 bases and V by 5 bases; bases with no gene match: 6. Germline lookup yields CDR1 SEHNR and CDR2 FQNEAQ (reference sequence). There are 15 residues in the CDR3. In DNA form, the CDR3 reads TGTGCCAGCAGCACCCCCGGGACAGGGCAAGAGACCCAGTACTTC. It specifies CASSTPGTGQETQYF.

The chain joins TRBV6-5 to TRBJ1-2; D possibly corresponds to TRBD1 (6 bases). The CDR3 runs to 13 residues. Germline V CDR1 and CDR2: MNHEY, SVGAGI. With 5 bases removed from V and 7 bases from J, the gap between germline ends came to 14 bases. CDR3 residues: CASSIGQSFGYTF. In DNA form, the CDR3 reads TGTGCCAGCAGTATTGGACAGTCATTTGGCTACACCTTC.

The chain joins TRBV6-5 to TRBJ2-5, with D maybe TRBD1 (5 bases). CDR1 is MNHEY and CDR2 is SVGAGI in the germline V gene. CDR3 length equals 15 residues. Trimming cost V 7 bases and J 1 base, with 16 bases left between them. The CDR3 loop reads CASNLGQGLQETQYF. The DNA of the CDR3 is TGTGCCAGCAATTTGGGGCAGGGTCTCCAAGAGACCCAGTACTTC.

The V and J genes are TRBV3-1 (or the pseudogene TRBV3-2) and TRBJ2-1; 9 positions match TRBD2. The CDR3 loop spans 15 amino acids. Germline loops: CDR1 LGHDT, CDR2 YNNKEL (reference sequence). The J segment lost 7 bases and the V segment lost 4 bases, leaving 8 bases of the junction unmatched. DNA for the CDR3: TGTGCCAGCAGCCTTGGGACTAGCAGGATGAATGAGCAGTTCTTC. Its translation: CASSLGTSRMNEQFF.

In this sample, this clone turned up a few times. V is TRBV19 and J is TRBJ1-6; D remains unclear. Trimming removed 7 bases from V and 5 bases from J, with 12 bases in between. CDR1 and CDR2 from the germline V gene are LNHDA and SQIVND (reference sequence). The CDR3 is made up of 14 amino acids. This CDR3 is CASKQRVDNSPLHF. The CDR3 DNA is TGTGCCAGTAAGCAGCGCGTCGATAATTCACCCCTCCACTTT.

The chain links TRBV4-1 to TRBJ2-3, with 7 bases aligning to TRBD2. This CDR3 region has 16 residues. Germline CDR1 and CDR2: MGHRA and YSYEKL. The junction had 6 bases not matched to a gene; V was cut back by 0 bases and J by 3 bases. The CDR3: CASSQDYAAGTDTQYF. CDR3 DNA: TGCGCCAGCAGCCAAGATTATGCAGCGGGGACAGATACGCAGTATTTT.

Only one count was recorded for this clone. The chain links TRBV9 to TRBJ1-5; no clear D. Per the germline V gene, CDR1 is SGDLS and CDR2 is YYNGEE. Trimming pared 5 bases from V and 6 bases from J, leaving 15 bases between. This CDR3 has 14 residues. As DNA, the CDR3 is TGTGCCAGCAGGAGGAACGGAGTGAGTCAGCCCCAGCATTTT. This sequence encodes CASRRNGVSQPQHF.

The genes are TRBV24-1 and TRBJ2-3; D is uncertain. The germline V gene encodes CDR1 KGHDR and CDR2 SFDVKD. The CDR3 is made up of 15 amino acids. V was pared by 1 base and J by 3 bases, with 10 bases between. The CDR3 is CATSDFSRSTDTQYF. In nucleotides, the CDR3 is TGTGCCACCAGTGATTTTAGTAGGAGTACAGATACGCAGTATTTT.

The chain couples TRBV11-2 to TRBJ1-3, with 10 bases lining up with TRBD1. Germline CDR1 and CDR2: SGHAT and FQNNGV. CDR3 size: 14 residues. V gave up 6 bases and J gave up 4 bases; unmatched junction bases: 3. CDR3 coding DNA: TGTGCCAGCAGGCAGACAGGGGGCGGAAACACCATATATTTT. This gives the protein CASRQTGGGNTIYF.

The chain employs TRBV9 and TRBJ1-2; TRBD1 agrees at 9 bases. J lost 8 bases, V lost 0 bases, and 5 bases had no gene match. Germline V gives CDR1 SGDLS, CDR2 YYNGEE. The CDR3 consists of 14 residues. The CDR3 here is CASSVGGQGWGYTF. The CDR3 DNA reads TGTGCCAGCAGCGTAGGGGGACAGGGATGGGGCTACACCTTC.

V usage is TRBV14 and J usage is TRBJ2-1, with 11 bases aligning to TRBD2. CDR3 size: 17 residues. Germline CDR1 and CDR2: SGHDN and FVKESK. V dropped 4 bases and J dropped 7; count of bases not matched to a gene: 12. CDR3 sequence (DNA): TGTGCCAGCAGCCCGACTAGCGGGACCTCCCGGGGGAATGAGCAGTTCTTC. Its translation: CASSPTSGTSRGNEQFF.

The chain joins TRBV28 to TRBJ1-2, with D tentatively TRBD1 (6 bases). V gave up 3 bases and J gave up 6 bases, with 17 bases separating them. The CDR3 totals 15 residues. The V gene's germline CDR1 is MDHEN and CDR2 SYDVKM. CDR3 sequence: CASSFPPRGVNGYTF. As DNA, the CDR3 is TGTGCCAGCAGTTTCCCTCCCAGGGGTGTCAATGGCTACACCTTC.

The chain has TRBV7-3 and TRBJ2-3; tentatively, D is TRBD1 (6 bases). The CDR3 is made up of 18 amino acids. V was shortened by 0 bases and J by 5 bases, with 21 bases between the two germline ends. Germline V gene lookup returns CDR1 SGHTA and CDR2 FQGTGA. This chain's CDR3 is CASSLTMRGKNIRDTQYF. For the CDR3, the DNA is TGTGCCAGCAGCTTAACGATGAGGGGGAAGAATATTCGAGATACGCAGTATTTT. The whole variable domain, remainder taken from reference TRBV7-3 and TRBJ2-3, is GAGVSQTPSNKVTEKGKYVELRCDPISGHTALYWYRQSLGQGPEFLIYFQGTGAADDSGLPNDRFFAVRPEGSVSTLKIQRTERGDSAVYLCASSLTMRGKNIRDTQYFGPGTRLTVL.

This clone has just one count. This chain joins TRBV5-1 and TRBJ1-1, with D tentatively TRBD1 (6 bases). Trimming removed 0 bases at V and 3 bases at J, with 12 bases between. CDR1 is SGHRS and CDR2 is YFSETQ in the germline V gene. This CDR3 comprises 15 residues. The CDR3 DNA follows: TGCGCCAGCAGCTTGGCATGGGGGCGGGACACTGAAGCTTTCTTT. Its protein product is CASSLAWGRDTEAFF.

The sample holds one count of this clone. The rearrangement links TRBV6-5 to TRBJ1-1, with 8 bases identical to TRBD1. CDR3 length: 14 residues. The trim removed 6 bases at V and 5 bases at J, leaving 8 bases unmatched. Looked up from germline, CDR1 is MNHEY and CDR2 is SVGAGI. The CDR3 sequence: CASRDIGQGTEAFF. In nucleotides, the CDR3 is TGTGCCAGCAGAGATATCGGACAGGGTACTGAAGCTTTCTTT.